The next 30 T cell receptor beta chains were all read from a single sample in a study of cytomegalovirus exposure and HLA in healthy donors. Profiled with immunoSEQ multiplex PCR; TCRdb holds only in-frame clones, not every one. The sample contains some 120,000 clones, around 92% of which appear only once. What was sequenced was PBMCs. These receptors all stem from a man aged 25-40 years in good health and CMV-seronegative.

Of note for this clone: One end of the junction varies from germline; a read error may be responsible. This CDR3 is also generated by other DNA sequences in the sample. The chain carries TRBV9 and TRBJ1-1; 9 positions match TRBD1. Germline values: CDR1 SGDLS, CDR2 YYNGEE. The CDR3 covers 16 residues. The CDR3 loop is CASSVGGQGGHTEAFF. CDR3 coding DNA: TGTGCCAGCAGTGTAGGGGGACAGGGAGGGCACACTGAAGCTTTCTTT.

The gene calls are TRBV7-9 and TRBJ2-7, with 11 bases matching TRBD1. Germline trimming cut 5 bases from V and 3 bases from J; bases unmatched to any gene: 6. Germline loops: CDR1 SEHNR, CDR2 FQNEAQ (reference sequence). This CDR3 spans 15 amino acids. The CDR3 region is CASSPPGTGGYEQYF. For the CDR3, the DNA is TGTGCCAGCAGCCCACCCGGGACAGGGGGCTACGAGCAGTACTTC.

There are a few counts of this clone. This chain joins TRBV6-5 and TRBJ1-6; D remains ambiguous. The germline V gene encodes CDR1 MNHEY and CDR2 SVGAGI. This CDR3 is built from 13 residues. Trimming took 6 bases from V and 14 from J, leaving 17 bases between them. CDR3 bases: TGTGCCAGCAGATCCGGACCCGGAGGATCCCTCCACTTT. As protein: CASRSGPGGSLHF.

This clone came up once. The V and J genes are TRBV2 and TRBJ2-1; TRBD1 matches at 9 bases. CDR3 length: 13 amino acids. The germline gives CDR1 SNHLY, CDR2 FYNNEI. V was clipped by 5 bases and J by 15 bases; unmatched bases: 11. CDR3 sequence: CASSTQDRGLVFF. DNA of the CDR3: TGTGCCAGCAGTACCCAGGACAGGGGCCTCGTGTTCTTC.

The V and J genes are TRBV25-1 and TRBJ2-7; 10 bases are shared with TRBD1. J gave up 4 bases and V 4 bases, and 7 bases lay outside the gene matches. The CDR3 contains 15 residues. CDR1 and CDR2 (germline): MGHDK, SYGVNS. The CDR3, as DNA: TGTGCCAGCAGTGCAGGGACAGGGGCAGAGTACGAGCAGTACTTC. Translation gives CASSAGTGAEYEQYF.

Details on this clone: The junction differs from germline at one of its ends, possibly a read error. The J gene is TRBJ2-1, the V gene TRBV7-7; the match to TRBD2 covers 8 bases. Germline V gene data show CDR1 as SSHAT and CDR2 as FNYEAQ (reference sequence). This CDR3 has 16 amino acids. CDR3 in amino acids: CASSLAVSGGLNEQFF. The DNA of the CDR3 is TGTGCTAGCAGCTTAGCGGTGAGCGGGGGCCTAAATGAGCAGTTCTTC.

This sequence joins TRBV13 and TRBJ2-1, with 8 positions matching TRBD1. CDR3 length equals 15 residues. J lost 2 bases, V lost 0 bases, and 0 bases had no gene match. From germline, CDR1 is PRHDT and CDR2 FYEKMQ (reference sequence). CDR3 nucleotide sequence: TGTGCCAGCAGCTTAGGCAGGGGGCCCTACAATGAGCAGTTCTTC. Residues: CASSLGRGPYNEQFF.

The CDR3 spells CAISRGEGSTDTQYF. The DNA for the CDR3 is TGTGCCATCAGCCGGGGAGAGGGCTCGACAGATACGCAGTATTTT. The V call is TRBV10-3, the J call TRBJ2-3, with D maybe TRBD2 (5 bases). V was clipped by 6 bases and J by 3 bases, with 16 bases between them. Germline assignment: CDR1 ENHRY and CDR2 SYGVKD. The CDR3 covers 15 residues.

The CDR3 reads CASSLLGVGPEAKNIQYF. The CDR3 DNA sequence: TGTGCCAGCAGCTTACTAGGGGTGGGGCCGGAGGCCAAAAACATTCAGTACTTC. V and J are TRBV11-2 and TRBJ2-4; tentative D call: TRBD1 (5 bases). CDR1 and CDR2 (germline): SGHAT, FQNNGV. Trimming took off 2 bases at V and 1 base at J, with 18 bases between the two ends. The CDR3 extends over 18 amino acids.

The CDR3 DNA reads TGTGCCAGCAGTTACTCGGCGGGGACAGGGGGGGATACGCAGTATTTT. This gives the protein CASSYSAGTGGDTQYF. The chain couples TRBV6-5 to TRBJ2-3; 11 bases match TRBD1. V was pared by 0 bases and J by 6 bases, with 5 bases of the junction left unmatched. Germline V gene data show CDR1 as MNHEY and CDR2 as SVGAGI. CDR3 size: 16 residues.

The chain is built from TRBV18 and TRBJ2-1, with TRBD1 identical over 10 bases. Germline V gene sequence: CDR1 KGHSH, CDR2 LQKENI. The CDR3 sequence is 16 residues long. J was trimmed by 7 bases and V by 3 bases; bases with no gene match: 9. The DNA of the CDR3 is TGTGCCAGCTCACCCAGACAGGGGGCATTAACGAATGAGCAGTTCTTC. Protein product: CASSPRQGALTNEQFF.

The rearrangement joins TRBV11-1 to TRBJ2-1; TRBD2 matches 11 bases. The CDR3 contains 16 residues. The V gene end was trimmed by 5 bases and the J gene end by 0 bases; junction bases not matched to a gene: 3. The germline V gene has CDR1 SGHAT and CDR2 FQDESV (reference sequence). CDR3 bases: TGTGCCAGCAGCCGACTAGCGGGGACCTCCTACAATGAGCAGTTCTTC. It yields the protein CASSRLAGTSYNEQFF. Complete variable domain (other parts from reference TRBV11-1 and TRBJ2-1): EAEVAQSPRYKITEKSQAVAFWCDPISGHATLYWYRQILGQGPELLVQFQDESVVDDSQLPKDRFSAERLKGVDSTLKIQPAELGDSAMYLCASSRLAGTSYNEQFFGPGTRLTVL.

The CDR3 DNA is TGCGCCAGCAGCTTGGCCTACGCGGGTGACGTGCGGGGCTACACCTTC. Encoded protein: CASSLAYAGDVRGYTF. V and J are TRBV5-1 and TRBJ1-2; no clear D. Between the trimmed V and J ends, which lost 0 bases and 8 bases, there was a span of 20 bases. Germline V CDR1 and CDR2: SGHRS, YFSETQ. This CDR3 region has 16 residues.

This chain links TRBV2 with TRBJ2-5, with D tentatively TRBD2 (5 bases). V lost 2 bases, J lost 5 bases, and 15 bases lay in between. From germline, CDR1 is SNHLY and CDR2 FYNNEI. The CDR3 has 15 amino acids. DNA of the CDR3: TGTGCCAGCAGTGAAAGGTCTAGCCTTGGGGAGACCCAGTACTTC. Residues: CASSERSSLGETQYF.

This chain uses TRBV28 with TRBJ2-2; D gene unclear. This CDR3 region has 14 residues. The V gene lost 5 bases and the J gene lost 0 bases, with 7 bases spanning the gap. The germline CDR1 and CDR2 sequences are MDHEN and SYDVKM. CDR3: CASSGTANTGELFF. CDR3 DNA sequence: TGTGCCAGCAGTGGCACAGCGAACACCGGGGAGCTGTTTTTT.

This chain links TRBV5-1 with TRBJ1-1, with TRBD1 as a possible D gene (5 bases). This CDR3 has 14 residues. V was cut by 0 bases and J by 3 bases, with 9 bases left in between. Germline V CDR1 and CDR2: SGHRS, YFSETQ. The CDR3 loop reads CASSLAGGDTEAFF. In DNA form, the CDR3 reads TGCGCCAGCAGCTTGGCCGGAGGGGACACTGAAGCTTTCTTT.

This clone was observed once. The chain carries TRBV29-1 and TRBJ1-1; D remains ambiguous. Germline assignment: CDR1 SQVTM and CDR2 ANQGSEA. The length of the CDR3 is 12 residues. V was shortened by 4 bases and J by 1 base, with 7 bases between the two germline ends. CDR3 in DNA: TGCAGCGTTGCTACAGAGAACACTGAAGCTTTCTTT. Protein product: CSVATENTEAFF. The whole variable domain, remainder taken from reference TRBV29-1 and TRBJ1-1, is SAVISQKPSRDICQRGTSLTIQCQVDSQVTMMFWYRQQPGQSLTLIATANQGSEATYESGFVIDKFPISRPNLTFSTLTVSNMSPEDSSIYLCSVATENTEAFFGQGTRLTVV.

This clone was recorded a few times. Compared with germline, one end of the junction differs, possibly owing to a read error. This chain joins TRBV6-1 and TRBJ2-7; TRBD1 is a possible D gene (7 bases). This CDR3 region has 11 residues. Germline assignment: CDR1 MNHNS and CDR2 SASEGT. Written as DNA, the CDR3 is TGTGCCAGCAGGACAGGGAGGAAGGTCGACTTC. Protein: CASRTGRKVDF.

The V gene is TRBV5-1, the J gene TRBJ1-6; D perhaps matches TRBD1 (5 bases). CDR1 and CDR2 (germline): SGHRS, YFSETQ. V was trimmed by 5 bases and J by 9 bases, leaving 15 bases between them. The CDR3 length is 14 residues. CDR3 sequence reads: CASSTPDSGSPLHF. CDR3 coding DNA: TGCGCCAGCAGTACCCCAGACAGTGGTTCACCCCTCCACTTT.

V usage is TRBV2 and J usage is TRBJ1-3; TRBD1 matches 12 bases. The CDR3 is 17 amino acids. V was clipped by 2 bases and J by 4 bases; unmatched bases: 6. Germline V gene data show CDR1 as SNHLY and CDR2 as FYNNEI. CDR3 sequence reads: CASSESGQGAFGNTIYF. As DNA, the CDR3 is TGTGCCAGCAGTGAATCGGGACAGGGGGCTTTCGGAAACACCATATATTTT.

The V gene is TRBV4-1, the J gene TRBJ2-7, with 12 bases aligning to TRBD2. Germline V lookup: CDR1 MGHRA, CDR2 YSYEKL. CDR3 length: 15 residues. With 2 bases clipped from V and 2 bases from J, the junction kept 1 base outside the gene matches. The CDR3 protein is CASSQRLAGAYEQYF. CDR3 coding DNA: TGCGCCAGCAGCCAACGACTAGCGGGGGCCTACGAGCAGTACTTC.

The V call is TRBV7-7, the J call TRBJ2-2; no definite D call. Germline CDR1 SSHAT, CDR2 FNYEAQ (reference sequence). V lost 3 bases and J lost 7, with 6 bases in between. The CDR3 is 12 residues long. The DNA for the CDR3 is TGTGCCAGCAGCTTGGGCATCGGGGAGCTGTTTTTT. This encodes CASSLGIGELFF.

The rearrangement joins TRBV4-1 to TRBJ1-5, with D hard to call. Between the trimmed V and J ends, which lost 1 base and 2 bases, there was a span of 21 bases. Germline CDR1 is MGHRA and CDR2 is YSYEKL. This CDR3 contains 19 residues. DNA for the CDR3: TGCGCCAGCAGCCAAGTAGAGGAGGGAACATCATCGGGCAATCAGCCCCAGCATTTT. Amino acid sequence: CASSQVEEGTSSGNQPQHF.

The chain uses TRBV6-5 and TRBJ2-3; tentative D call: TRBD2 (5 bases). Germline-derived CDR1 and CDR2 are MNHEY and SVGAGI. Trimming removed 6 bases from V and 1 base from J, with 11 bases in between. CDR3 length: 14 amino acids. The CDR3 bases are TGTGCCAGCAGAATGGGAGTGGGCACAGATACGCAGTATTTT. Its translation: CASRMGVGTDTQYF.

This chain links TRBV4-3 with TRBJ2-7; possible D gene TRBD1, 5 bases. Trimming pared 0 bases from V and 0 bases from J, leaving 12 bases between. Germline CDR1 LGHNA, CDR2 YSLEER. This CDR3 is 16 amino acids long. The CDR3 loop is CASSQDLIQGSYEQYF. DNA of the CDR3: TGCGCCAGCAGCCAAGATCTTATCCAGGGCTCCTACGAGCAGTACTTC.

This clone was found a few times. The gene calls are TRBV4-1 and TRBJ1-5, with D possibly matching TRBD1 (5 bases). V gave up 0 bases and J gave up 12 bases, with 15 bases separating them. The CDR3 sequence is 14 residues long. The germline CDR1 and CDR2 sequences are MGHRA and YSYEKL. CDR3 sequence reads: CASSQETDTWYQHF. In nucleotides, the CDR3 is TGCGCCAGCAGCCAAGAGACAGATACATGGTACCAGCATTTT.

The chain uses TRBV5-1 and TRBJ2-2; D possibly corresponds to TRBD2 (6 bases). The CDR3 covers 16 residues. Per the germline V gene, CDR1 is SGHRS and CDR2 is YFSETQ. V gave up 7 bases and J gave up 0 bases, with 16 bases separating them. The CDR3 bases are TGCGCCAGCGGGGAGGCCGGGTCGGCGAACACCGGGGAGCTGTTTTTT. Translated, it gives CASGEAGSANTGELFF. Variable domain in full (rest from reference TRBV5-1 and TRBJ2-2): KAGVTQTPRYLIKTRGQQVTLSCSPISGHRSVSWYQQTPGQGLQFLFEYFSETQRNKGNFPGRFSGRQFSNSRSEMNVSTLELGDSALYLCASGEAGSANTGELFFGEGSRLTVL.

The chain employs TRBV15 and TRBJ1-2; D unresolved. This CDR3 has 15 residues. CDR1 LNHNV and CDR2 YYDKDF come from the germline V gene (reference sequence). V lost 9 bases, J lost 6 bases, and 23 bases lay in between. The CDR3 DNA follows: TGTGCCACTTCCCAAGTGTCCGGGTGGCGAGATGGCTACACCTTC. Its protein product is CATSQVSGWRDGYTF.

J is TRBJ2-7 and V is TRBV19; D may be TRBD2 (5 bases). Per germline, CDR1 LNHDA and CDR2 SQIVND (reference sequence). V lost 3 bases and J lost 5, with 17 bases in between. CDR3 length: 15 residues. CDR3 coding DNA: TGTGCCAGTAGTATGGCTAGCAGGTACACCAACGAGCAGTACTTC. Amino acid sequence: CASSMASRYTNEQYF.

This clone was seen a single time. CDR3 in amino acids: CAISDPYMGTENIQYF. The CDR3 DNA is TGTGCCATCAGTGATCCCTATATGGGGACAGAAAACATTCAGTACTTC. The chain is built from TRBV10-3 and TRBJ2-4, with 7 positions matching TRBD1. Germline trimming cut 3 bases from V and 5 bases from J; bases unmatched to any gene: 10. Germline CDR1 ENHRY, CDR2 SYGVKD. The CDR3 length is 16 residues.